This paragraph covers one T cell receptor beta chain sequence. The CDR3 spans 12 residues. The V gene's germline CDR1 is KGHSY and CDR2 FQNENV. V dropped 5 bases and J dropped 7 bases, with 11 bases sitting between them. Patients from Seattle were sampled longitudinally, starting during active infection. The data originate from a study of blood T cell repertoires in COVID-19. Study context: T cells, B-cell-depleted T cells, or PBMCs supplied cDNA or gDNA.

As handled by the study authors: Reference gene primer amplification in the assay estimated nucleated cell counts. The method was immunoSEQ multiplex PCR; TCRdb's version includes in-frame clones alone and lacks a portion of them. The V and J calls and clone size were taken over from that table, and D and trimming were inferred from the DNA. The profile covers roughly 220,000 clones, with around 86% appearing a single time and approximately 7.6% taken by the ten largest. The sequenced sample consisted of peripheral blood. This receptor was identified in a woman aged 80 or over with COVID-19, enrolled during active disease. The chain recombines TRBV16 with TRBJ1-1, with D perhaps TRBD1 (5 bases). CDR3 residues: CASSGQGNEAFF. CDR3 DNA: TGTGCCAGCAGCGGGCAGGGAAATGAAGCTTTCTTT.